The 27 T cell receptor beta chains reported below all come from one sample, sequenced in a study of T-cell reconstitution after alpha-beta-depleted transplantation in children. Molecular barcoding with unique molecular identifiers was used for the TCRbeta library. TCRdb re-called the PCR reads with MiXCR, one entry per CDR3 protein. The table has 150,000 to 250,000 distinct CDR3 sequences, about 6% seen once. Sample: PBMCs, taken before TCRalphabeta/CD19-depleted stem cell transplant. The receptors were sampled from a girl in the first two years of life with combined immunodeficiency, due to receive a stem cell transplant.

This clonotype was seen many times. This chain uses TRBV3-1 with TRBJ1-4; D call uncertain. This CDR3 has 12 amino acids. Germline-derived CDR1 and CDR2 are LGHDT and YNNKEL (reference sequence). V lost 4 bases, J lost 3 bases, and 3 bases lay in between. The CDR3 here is CASSLANEKLFF. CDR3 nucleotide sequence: TGTGCCAGCAGCCTCGCTAATGAAAAACTGTTTTTT.

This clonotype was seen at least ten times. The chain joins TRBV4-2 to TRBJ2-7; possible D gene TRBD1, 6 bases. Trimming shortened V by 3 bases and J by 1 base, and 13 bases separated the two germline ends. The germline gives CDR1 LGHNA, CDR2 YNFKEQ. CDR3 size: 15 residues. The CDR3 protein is CASSHINRESYEQYF. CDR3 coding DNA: TGTGCCAGCAGCCACATCAACAGGGAATCCTACGAGCAGTACTTC.

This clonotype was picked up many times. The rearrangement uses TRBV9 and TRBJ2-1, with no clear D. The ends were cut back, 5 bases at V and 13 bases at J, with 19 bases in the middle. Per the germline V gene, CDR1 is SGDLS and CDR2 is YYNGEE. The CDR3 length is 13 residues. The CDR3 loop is CASSYDLPGPQFF. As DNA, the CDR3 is TGTGCCAGCAGTTACGATCTTCCGGGCCCTCAGTTCTTC.

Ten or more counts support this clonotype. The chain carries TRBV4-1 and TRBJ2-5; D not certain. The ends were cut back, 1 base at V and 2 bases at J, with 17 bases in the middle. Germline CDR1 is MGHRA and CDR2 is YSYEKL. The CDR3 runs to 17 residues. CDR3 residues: CASSQGAPLGLQETQYF. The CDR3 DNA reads TGCGCCAGCAGCCAAGGCGCCCCGTTGGGCCTGCAAGAGACCCAGTACTTC.

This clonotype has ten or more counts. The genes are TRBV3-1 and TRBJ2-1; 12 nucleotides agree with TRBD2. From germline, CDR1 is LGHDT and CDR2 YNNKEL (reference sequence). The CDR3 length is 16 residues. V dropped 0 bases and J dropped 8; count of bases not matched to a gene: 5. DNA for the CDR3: TGTGCCAGCAGCCAAGACGGGACTAGCGGGTGGGATGAGCAGTTCTTC. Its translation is CASSQDGTSGWDEQFF.

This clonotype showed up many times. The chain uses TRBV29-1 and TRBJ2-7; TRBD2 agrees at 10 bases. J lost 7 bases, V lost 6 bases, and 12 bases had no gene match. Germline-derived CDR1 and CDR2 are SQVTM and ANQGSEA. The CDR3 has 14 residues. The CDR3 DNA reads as TGCAGCGTCGTTAAGACTAGCGGGCCGAAAGAGCAGTACTTC. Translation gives CSVVKTSGPKEQYF.

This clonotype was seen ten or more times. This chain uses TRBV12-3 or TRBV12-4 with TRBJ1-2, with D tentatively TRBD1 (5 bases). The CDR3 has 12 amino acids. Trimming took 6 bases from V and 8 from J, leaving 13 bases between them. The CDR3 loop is CASRQGAWGYTF. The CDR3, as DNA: TGTGCCAGCAGACAAGGGGCTTGGGGCTACACCTTC.

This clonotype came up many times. This CDR3 reads CAIRNRFSYEQYF. The CDR3 DNA sequence: TGTGCCATCAGGAACAGATTCTCCTACGAGCAGTACTTC. V usage is TRBV10-3 and J usage is TRBJ2-7; D ambiguous. The CDR3 runs to 13 residues. Trimming took off 6 bases at V and 0 bases at J, with 9 bases between the two ends. Germline V gene lookup returns CDR1 ENHRY and CDR2 SYGVKD.

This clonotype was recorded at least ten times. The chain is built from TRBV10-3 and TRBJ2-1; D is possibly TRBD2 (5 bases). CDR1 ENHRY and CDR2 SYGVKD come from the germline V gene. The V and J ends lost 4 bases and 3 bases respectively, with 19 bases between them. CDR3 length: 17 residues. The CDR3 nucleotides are TGTGCCATCAGTGCCCCTCCGAGCGGAGCTATCTACAATGAGCAGTTCTTC. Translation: CAISAPPSGAIYNEQFF.

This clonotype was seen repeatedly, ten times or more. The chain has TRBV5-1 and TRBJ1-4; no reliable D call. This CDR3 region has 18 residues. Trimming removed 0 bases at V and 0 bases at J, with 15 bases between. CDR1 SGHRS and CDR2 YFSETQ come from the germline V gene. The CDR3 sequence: CASSLVSLKRATNEKLFF. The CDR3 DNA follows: TGCGCCAGCAGCTTGGTATCCCTCAAAAGAGCAACTAATGAAAAACTGTTTTTT. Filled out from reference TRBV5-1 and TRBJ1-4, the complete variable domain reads KAGVTQTPRYLIKTRGQQVTLSCSPISGHRSVSWYQQTPGQGLQFLFEYFSETQRNKGNFPGRFSGRQFSNSRSEMNVSTLELGDSALYLCASSLVSLKRATNEKLFFGSGTQLSVL.

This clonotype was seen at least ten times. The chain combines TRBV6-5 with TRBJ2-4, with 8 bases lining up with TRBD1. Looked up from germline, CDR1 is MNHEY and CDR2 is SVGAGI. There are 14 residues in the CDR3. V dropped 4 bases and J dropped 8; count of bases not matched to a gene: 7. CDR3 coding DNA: TGTGCCAGCAGTTCTCAGGGGGCATGGGACATTCAGTACTTC. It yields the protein CASSSQGAWDIQYF.

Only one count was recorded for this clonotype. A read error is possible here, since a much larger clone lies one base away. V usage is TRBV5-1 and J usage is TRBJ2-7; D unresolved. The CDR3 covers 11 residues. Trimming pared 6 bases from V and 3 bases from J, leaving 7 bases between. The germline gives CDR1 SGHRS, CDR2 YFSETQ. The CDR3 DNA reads TGCGCCAGCAAAAGCCACTACGAGCAGTACTTC. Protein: CASKSHYEQYF. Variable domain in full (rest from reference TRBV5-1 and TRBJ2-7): KAGVTQTPRYLIKTRGQQVTLSCSPISGHRSVSWYQQTPGQGLQFLFEYFSETQRNKGNFPGRFSGRQFSNSRSEMNVSTLELGDSALYLCASKSHYEQYFGPGTRLTVT.

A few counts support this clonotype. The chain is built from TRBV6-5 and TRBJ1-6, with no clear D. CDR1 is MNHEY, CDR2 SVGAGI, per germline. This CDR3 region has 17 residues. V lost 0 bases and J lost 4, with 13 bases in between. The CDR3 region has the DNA TGTGCCAGCAGTTACTCGTGGAGCTTGATTTATAATTCACCCCTCCACTTT. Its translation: CASSYSWSLIYNSPLHF.

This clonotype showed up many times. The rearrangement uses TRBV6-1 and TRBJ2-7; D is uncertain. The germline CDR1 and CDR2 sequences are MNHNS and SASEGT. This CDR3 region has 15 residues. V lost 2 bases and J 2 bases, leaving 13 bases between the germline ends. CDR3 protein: CASSERRSAPYEQYF. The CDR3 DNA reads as TGTGCCAGCAGTGAACGTCGCAGCGCTCCCTACGAGCAGTACTTC.

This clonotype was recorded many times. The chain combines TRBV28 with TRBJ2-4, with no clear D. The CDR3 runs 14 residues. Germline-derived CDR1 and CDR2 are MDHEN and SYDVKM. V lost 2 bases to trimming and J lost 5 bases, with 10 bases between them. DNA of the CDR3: TGTGCCAGCAGTTTACGCGTGGCTCAAAACATTCAGTACTTC. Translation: CASSLRVAQNIQYF.

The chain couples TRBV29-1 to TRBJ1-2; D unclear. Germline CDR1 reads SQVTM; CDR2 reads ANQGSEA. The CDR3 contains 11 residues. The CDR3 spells CTLEGDYGYTF. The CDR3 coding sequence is TGCACCCTGGAGGGCGACTATGGCTACACCTTC. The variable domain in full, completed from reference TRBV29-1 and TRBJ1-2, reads SAVISQKPSRDICQRGTSLTIQCQVDSQVTMMFWYRQQPGQSLTLIATANQGSEATYESGFVIDKFPISRPNLTFSTLTVSNMSPEDSSIYLCTLEGDYGYTFGSGTRLTVV.

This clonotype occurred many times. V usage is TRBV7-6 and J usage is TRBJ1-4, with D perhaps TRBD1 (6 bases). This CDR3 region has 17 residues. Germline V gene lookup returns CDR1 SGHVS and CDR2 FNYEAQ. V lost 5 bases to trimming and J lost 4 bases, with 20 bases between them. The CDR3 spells CASSPRTAIGSNEKLFF. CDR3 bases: TGTGCCAGCAGCCCCCGGACAGCGATTGGAAGTAATGAAAAACTGTTTTTT.

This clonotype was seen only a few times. The CDR3 reads CASSPTPIGAKNIQYF. CDR3 in DNA: TGTGCCAGCAGCCCGACACCAATCGGAGCCAAAAACATTCAGTACTTC. The rearrangement joins TRBV27 to TRBJ2-4; no clear D gene. There are 16 residues in the CDR3. Germline lookup yields CDR1 MNHEY and CDR2 SMNVEV (reference sequence). The ends were cut back, 6 bases at V and 0 bases at J, with 15 bases in the middle.

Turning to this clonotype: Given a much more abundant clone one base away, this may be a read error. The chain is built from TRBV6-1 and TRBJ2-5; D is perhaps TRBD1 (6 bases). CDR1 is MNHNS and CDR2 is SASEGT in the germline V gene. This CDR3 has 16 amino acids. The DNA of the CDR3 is TGTGTCAGCAGTGAGATGGAAACAGGGATACGGGAGACCCAGTACTTC. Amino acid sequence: CVSSEMETGIRETQYF.

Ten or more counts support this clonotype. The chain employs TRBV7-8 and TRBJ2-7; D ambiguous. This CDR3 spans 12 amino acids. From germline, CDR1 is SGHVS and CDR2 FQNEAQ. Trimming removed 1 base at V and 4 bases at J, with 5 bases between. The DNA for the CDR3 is TGTGCCAGCAGCTTAGTGGCTTACGAGCAGTACTTC. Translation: CASSLVAYEQYF.

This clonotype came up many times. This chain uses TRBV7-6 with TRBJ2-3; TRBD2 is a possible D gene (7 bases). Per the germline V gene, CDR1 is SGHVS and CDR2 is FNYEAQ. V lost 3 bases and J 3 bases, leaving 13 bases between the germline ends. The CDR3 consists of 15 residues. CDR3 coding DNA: TGTGCCAGCAGCTTTGGGGGGGCCGGGACAGATACGCAGTATTTT. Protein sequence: CASSFGGAGTDTQYF.

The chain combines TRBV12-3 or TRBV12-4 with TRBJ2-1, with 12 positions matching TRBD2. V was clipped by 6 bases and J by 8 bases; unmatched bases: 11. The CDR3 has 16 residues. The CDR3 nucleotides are TGTGCCAGCAGGCCCGGCGCTAGCGGGGGGGCTCATGAGCAGTTCTTC. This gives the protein CASRPGASGGAHEQFF.

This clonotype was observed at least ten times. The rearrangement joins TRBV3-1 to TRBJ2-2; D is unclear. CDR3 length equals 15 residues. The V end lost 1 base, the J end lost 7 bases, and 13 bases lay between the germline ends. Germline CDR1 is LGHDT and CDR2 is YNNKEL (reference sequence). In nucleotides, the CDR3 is TGTGCCAGCAGCCAAGTTCCCGTACGCAGCGGGGAGCTGTTTTTT. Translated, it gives CASSQVPVRSGELFF.

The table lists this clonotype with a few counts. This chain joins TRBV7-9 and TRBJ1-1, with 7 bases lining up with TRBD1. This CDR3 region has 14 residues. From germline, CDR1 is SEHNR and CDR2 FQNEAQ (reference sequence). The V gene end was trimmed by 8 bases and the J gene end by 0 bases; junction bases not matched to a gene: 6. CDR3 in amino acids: CASSEGALNTEAFF. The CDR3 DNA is TGTGCCAGCTCTGAGGGGGCCTTGAACACTGAAGCTTTCTTT. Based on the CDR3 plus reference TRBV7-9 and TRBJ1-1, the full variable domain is DTGVSQNPRHKITKRGQNVTFRCDPISEHNRLYWYRQTLGQGPEFLTYFQNEAQLEKSRLLSDRFSAERPKGSFSTLEIQRTEQGDSAMYLCASSEGALNTEAFFGQGTRLTVV.

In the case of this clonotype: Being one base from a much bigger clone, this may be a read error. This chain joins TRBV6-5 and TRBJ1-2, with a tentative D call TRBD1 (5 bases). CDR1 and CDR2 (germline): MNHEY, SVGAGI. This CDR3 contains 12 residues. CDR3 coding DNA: TGTGCCAGCAGTTACGGTCAGGGCGGCTGCACCTTC. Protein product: CASSYGQGGCTF.

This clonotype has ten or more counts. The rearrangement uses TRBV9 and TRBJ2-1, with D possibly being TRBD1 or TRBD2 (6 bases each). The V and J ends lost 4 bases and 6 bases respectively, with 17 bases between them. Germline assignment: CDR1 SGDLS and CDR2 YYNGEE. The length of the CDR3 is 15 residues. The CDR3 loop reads CASSLWGARGNEQFF. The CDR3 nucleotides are TGTGCCAGCAGCCTGTGGGGGGCGCGTGGCAATGAGCAGTTCTTC. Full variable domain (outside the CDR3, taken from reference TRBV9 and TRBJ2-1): DSGVTQTPKHLITATGQRVTLRCSPRSGDLSVYWYQQSLDQGLQFLIQYYNGEERAKGNILERFSAQQFPDLHSELNLSSLELGDSALYFCASSLWGARGNEQFFGPGTRLTVL.

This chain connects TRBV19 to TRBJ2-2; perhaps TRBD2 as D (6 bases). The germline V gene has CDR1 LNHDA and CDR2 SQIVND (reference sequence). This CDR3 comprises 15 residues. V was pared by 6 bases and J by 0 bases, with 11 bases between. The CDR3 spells CASRDGTSNTGELFF. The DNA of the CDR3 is TGTGCCAGTAGGGACGGGACTTCGAACACCGGGGAGCTGTTTTTT. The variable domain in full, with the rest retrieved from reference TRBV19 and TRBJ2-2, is DGGITQSPKYLFRKEGQNVTLSCEQNLNHDAMYWYRQDPGQGLRLIYYSQIVNDFQKGDIAEGYSVSREKKESFPLTVTSAQKNPTAFYLCASRDGTSNTGELFFGEGSRLTVL.